The source of this T cell receptor beta chain is a study of response to subunit inactivated influenza vaccine. To note about this clonotype: Its antigen is currently unknown.

TCRdb re-analysed the RT-PCR reads in MiXCR, keeping a single row per CDR3 protein. The table includes 500,000 to 700,000 distinct CDR3 sequences, 20% to 25% detected once. The germline V gene encodes CDR1 SGHDT and CDR2 YYEEEE. This CDR3 comprises 15 residues. Trimming left V 3 bases short and J 6 bases short, with 15 bases between. Study results and limitations: Authors suggested each seasonal flu vaccination may recruit only limited numbers of new T cells.

The same sample was also studied in work on T cells expressing NK-cell markers. That work states: Making the TCR beta cDNA relied on 5'RACE template switching with UMIs. A handful of donors showed these clonotypes also leading the CD3+CD56-NKG2C+ fraction.

The sequences come from CD4+ T cells sorted from PBMCs, collected roughly 12 days after vaccination. The chain combines TRBV5-6 with TRBJ2-2, with D perhaps matching TRBD2 (6 bases). The origin of this receptor is a man aged 50-59 years who received an inactivated influenza vaccine. The DNA for the CDR3 is TGTGCCAGCAGCTGGAGGGTTTCAGGGCCCGGGGAGCTGTTTTTT. Amino acid sequence: CASSWRVSGPGELFF.